What follows are 2 T cell receptor beta chains derived from one specimen sequenced in a study of neurological immune-mediated disorders. Using its own MiXCR run on the 5' RACE reads, TCRdb lists one record per CDR3 protein. The data show around 66,000 distinct CDR3 sequences, with approximately 5% seen just once and 2% to 2.5% held by the top ten. The sequenced material came from PBMCs. Source of these receptors: a woman in her 70s with multiple sclerosis.

In this sample, this clonotype turned up many times. The chain is built from TRBV3-1 and TRBJ2-5; 7 bases line up with TRBD2. CDR1 and CDR2 (germline): LGHDT, YNNKEL (reference sequence). The CDR3 spans 15 residues. Trimming cost V 4 bases and J 3 bases; bases outside gene matches: 8. The CDR3 DNA follows: TGTGCCAGCAGCCTAAGCAGCGGGGTCGAAGAGACCCAGTACTTC. This encodes CASSLSSGVEETQYF.

This clonotype was seen at least ten times. The rearrangement joins TRBV5-1 to TRBJ2-6, with a possible D match to TRBD1 (6 bases). Germline CDR1 reads SGHRS; CDR2 reads YFSETQ. The CDR3 has 18 residues. Trimming took off 4 bases at V and 0 bases at J, with 17 bases between the two ends. CDR3 region: CASSRSDRRSSGANVLTF. CDR3 in DNA: TGCGCCAGCAGCCGGTCCGACAGGCGTAGCTCTGGGGCCAACGTCCTGACTTTC.